The clone carrying this T cell receptor beta chain came up a few times. The method was immunoSEQ multiplex PCR; TCRdb's version includes in-frame clones alone and lacks a portion of them. Of over 9,500 clones detected, about 66% appear once; the ten largest clones hold over 25%. This entry comes from a study of OX40 agonist ivuxolimab in advanced cancers. Per germline, CDR1 MNHEY and CDR2 SMNVEV (reference sequence). Trimming left V 6 bases short and J 6 bases short, with 9 bases between. CDR3 length: 11 amino acids. The gene calls are TRBV27 and TRBJ2-7; tentative D call: TRBD2 (6 bases). The specimen comprised CD4+ or CD8+ T cells sorted from blood, sampled in a trial of the OX40 agonist ivuxolimab. The source of this sequence is an adult with an advanced solid tumor such as melanoma, head and neck, liver or kidney cancer. CDR3 region: CASRWGGEQYF. CDR3 bases: TGTGCCAGCAGGTGGGGAGGCGAGCAGTACTTC.